The sequence of this T cell receptor (beta chain) was determined in a study of T-cell memory formation after mild COVID-19. From the 5' RACE reads, TCRdb called clonotypes with MiXCR, one entry per CDR3 protein. The sample yields 470,000 or so distinct CDR3 sequences, about a sixth seen once. This CDR3 contains 15 residues. The germline CDR1 and CDR2 sequences are MNHEY and SVGAGI. Between the trimmed V and J ends, which lost 7 bases and 1 base, there was a span of 11 bases. The sample taken for sequencing was PBMCs or a T cell subset sorted from them (not recorded which). This chain links TRBV6-5 with TRBJ2-6; D could derive from TRBD1 or TRBD2 (5 bases each). The receptor comes from a man younger than 30 who had mild COVID-19 (a few samples of this study predate the infection). Cell type and time point are not known. The CDR3 bases are TGTGCCAGCATTGACTGGGGGTCTGGGGCCAACGTCCTGACTTTC. It codes for CASIDWGSGANVLTF.